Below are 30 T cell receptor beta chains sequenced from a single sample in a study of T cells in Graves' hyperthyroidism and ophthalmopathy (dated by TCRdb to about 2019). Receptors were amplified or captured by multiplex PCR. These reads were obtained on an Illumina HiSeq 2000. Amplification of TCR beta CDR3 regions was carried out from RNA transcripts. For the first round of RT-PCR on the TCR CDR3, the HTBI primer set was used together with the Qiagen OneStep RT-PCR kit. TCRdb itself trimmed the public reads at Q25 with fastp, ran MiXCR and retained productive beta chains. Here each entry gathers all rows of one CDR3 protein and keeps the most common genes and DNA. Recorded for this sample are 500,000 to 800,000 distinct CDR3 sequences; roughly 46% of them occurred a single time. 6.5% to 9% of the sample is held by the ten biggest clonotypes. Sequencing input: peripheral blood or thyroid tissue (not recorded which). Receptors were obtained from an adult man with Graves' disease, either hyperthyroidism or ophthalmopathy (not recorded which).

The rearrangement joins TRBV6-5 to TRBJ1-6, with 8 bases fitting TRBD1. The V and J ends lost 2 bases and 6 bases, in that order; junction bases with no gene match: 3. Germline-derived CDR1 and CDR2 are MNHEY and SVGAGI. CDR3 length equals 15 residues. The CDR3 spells CASSYMTGVNSPLHF. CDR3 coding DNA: TGTGCCAGCAGTTACATGACAGGGGTTAATTCACCCCTCCACTTT.

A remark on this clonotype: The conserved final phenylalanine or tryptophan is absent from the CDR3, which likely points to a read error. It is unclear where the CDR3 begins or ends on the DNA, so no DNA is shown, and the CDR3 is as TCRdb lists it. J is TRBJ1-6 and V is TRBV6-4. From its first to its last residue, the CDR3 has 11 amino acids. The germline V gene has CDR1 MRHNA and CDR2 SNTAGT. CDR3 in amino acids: CASSDHGRTNY.

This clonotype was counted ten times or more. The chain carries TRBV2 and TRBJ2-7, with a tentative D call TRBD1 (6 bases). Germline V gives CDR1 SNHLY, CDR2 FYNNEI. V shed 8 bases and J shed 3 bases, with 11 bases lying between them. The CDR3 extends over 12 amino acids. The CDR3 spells CASRDNLYEQYF. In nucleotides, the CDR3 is TGTGCCAGCCGGGACAACCTCTACGAGCAGTACTTC.

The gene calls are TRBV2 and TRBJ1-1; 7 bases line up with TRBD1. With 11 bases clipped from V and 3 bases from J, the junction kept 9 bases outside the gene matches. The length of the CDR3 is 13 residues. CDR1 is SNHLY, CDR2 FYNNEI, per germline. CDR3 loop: CAVERDSYTEAFF. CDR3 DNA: TGTGCCGTAGAGCGGGACAGTTACACTGAAGCTTTCTTT.

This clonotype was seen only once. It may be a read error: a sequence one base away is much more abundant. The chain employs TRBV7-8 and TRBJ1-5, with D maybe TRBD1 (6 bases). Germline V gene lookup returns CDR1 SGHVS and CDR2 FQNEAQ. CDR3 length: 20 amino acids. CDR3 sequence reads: CASSFAFGWDTSPISQPHHF. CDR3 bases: TGTGCCAGCAGCTTTGCTTTTGGATGGGACACCTCTCCGATTTCTCAGCCCCACCATTTT.

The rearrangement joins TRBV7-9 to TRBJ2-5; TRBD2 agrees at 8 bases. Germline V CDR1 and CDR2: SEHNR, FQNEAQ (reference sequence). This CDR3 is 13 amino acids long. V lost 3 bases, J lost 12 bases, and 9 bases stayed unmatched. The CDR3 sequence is CASSLGPTGGEYF. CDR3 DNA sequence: TGTGCCAGCAGCTTGGGGCCAACGGGAGGGGAGTACTTC.

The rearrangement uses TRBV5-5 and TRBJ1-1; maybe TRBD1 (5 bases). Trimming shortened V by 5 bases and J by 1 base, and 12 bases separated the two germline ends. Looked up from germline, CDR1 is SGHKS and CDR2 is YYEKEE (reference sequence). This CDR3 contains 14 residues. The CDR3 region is CASRDDSQNTEAFF. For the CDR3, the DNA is TGTGCCAGCAGGGACGACAGCCAGAACACTGAAGCTTTCTTT.

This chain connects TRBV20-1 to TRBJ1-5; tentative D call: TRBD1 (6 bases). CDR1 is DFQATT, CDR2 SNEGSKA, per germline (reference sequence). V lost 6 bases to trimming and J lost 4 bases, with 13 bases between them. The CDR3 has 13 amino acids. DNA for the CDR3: TGCAGTGCGTCACAGGGAGGGAATCAGCCCCAGCATTTT. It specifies CSASQGGNQPQHF.

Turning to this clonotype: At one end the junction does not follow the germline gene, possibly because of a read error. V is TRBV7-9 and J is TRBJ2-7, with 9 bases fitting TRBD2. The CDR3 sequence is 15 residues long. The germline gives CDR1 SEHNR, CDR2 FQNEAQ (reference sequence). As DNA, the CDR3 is TGCGCCAGCAGCTCGGACACTAGCGGGCTTTACGAGCAGTACTTC. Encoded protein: CASSSDTSGLYEQYF. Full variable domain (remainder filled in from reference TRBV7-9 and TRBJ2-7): DTGVSQNPRHKITKRGQNVTFRCDPISEHNRLYWYRQTLGQGPEFLTYFQNEAQLEKSRLLSDRFSAERPKGSFSTLEIQRTEQGDSAMYLCASSSDTSGLYEQYFGPGTRLTVT.

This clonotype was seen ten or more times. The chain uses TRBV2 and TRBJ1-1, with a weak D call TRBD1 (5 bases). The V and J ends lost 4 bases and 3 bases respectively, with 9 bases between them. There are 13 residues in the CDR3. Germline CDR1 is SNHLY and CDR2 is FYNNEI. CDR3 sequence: CASSGTGYTEAFF. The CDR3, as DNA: TGTGCCAGCAGTGGCACAGGCTACACTGAAGCTTTCTTT.

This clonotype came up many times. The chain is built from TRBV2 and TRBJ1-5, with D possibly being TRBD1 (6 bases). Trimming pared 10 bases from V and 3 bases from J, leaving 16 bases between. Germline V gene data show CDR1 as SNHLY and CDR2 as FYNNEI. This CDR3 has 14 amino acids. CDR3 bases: TGTGCCATCGCGCGGGGGGCCGACAATCAGCCCCAGCATTTT. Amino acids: CAIARGADNQPQHF.

The CDR3 loop is CASSSRLPPSPLHF. The CDR3 DNA is TGTGCCAGCAGTTCCCGGTTACCCCCTTCACCCCTCCACTTT. The V and J genes are TRBV2 and TRBJ1-6; D remains ambiguous. CDR1 is SNHLY, CDR2 FYNNEI, per germline. Trimming removed 5 bases from V and 9 bases from J, with 14 bases in between. The CDR3 runs to 14 residues.

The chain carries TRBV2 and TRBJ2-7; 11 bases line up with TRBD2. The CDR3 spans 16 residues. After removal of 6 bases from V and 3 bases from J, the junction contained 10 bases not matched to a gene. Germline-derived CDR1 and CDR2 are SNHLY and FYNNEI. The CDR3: CASRDGTGTSGYEQYF. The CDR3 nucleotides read TGTGCCAGCAGAGATGGGACAGGGACTAGCGGCTACGAGCAGTACTTC.

The CDR3 nucleotides are TGCGCCAGCAGTGAAGGGACAGGGCCTTATCAGCCCCAGCATTTT. Translation: CASSEGTGPYQPQHF. V is TRBV10-2 and J is TRBJ1-5; TRBD1 agrees at 9 bases. V lost 3 bases to trimming and J lost 5 bases; unmatched junction nucleotides: 5. Germline V gives CDR1 WSHSY, CDR2 SAAADI. CDR3 length equals 15 residues.

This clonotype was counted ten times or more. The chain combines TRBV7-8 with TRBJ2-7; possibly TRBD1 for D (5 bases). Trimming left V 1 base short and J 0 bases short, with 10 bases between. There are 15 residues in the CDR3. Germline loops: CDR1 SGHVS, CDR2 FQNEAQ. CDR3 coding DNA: TGTGCCAGCAGCTTAGGACAGCACCTCTCCTACGAGCAGTACTTC. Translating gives CASSLGQHLSYEQYF.

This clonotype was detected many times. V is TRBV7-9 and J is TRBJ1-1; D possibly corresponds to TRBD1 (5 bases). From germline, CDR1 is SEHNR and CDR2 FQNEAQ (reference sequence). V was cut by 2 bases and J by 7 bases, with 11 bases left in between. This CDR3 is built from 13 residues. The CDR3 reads CASSLMPRVEAFF. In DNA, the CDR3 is TGTGCCAGCAGCTTAATGCCCAGGGTTGAAGCTTTCTTT.

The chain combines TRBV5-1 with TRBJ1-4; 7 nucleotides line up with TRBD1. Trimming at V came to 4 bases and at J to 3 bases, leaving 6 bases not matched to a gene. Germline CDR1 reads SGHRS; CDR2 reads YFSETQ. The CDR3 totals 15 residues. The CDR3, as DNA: TGCGCCAGCAGCCTCGGACAGGCTCCTAATGAAAAACTGTTTTTT. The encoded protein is CASSLGQAPNEKLFF.

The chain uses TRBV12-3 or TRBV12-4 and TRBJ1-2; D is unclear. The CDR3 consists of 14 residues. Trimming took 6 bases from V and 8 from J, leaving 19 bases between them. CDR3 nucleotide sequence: TGTGCCAGCAGCCAAGGCCCCCCCACCTTCGGCTACACCTTC. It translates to CASSQGPPTFGYTF.

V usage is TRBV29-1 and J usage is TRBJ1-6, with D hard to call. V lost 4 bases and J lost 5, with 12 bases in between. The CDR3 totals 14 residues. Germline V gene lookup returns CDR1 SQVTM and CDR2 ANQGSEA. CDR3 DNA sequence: TGCAGCGTTGTAGGCGGTACGAATAATTCACCCCTCCACTTT. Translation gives CSVVGGTNNSPLHF.

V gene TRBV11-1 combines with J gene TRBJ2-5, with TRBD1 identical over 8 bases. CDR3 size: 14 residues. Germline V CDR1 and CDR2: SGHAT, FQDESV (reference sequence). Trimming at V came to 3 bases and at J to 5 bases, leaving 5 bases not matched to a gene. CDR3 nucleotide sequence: TGTGCCAGCAGCTTTGGGACAGGCTCGGAGACCCAGTACTTC. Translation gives CASSFGTGSETQYF.

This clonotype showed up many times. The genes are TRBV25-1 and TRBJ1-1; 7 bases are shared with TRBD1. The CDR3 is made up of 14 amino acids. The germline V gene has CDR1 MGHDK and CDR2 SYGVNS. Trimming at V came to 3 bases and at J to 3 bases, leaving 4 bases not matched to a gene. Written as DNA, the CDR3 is TGTGCCAGCAGTGACCGCGACAGGGACACTGAAGCTTTCTTT. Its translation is CASSDRDRDTEAFF.

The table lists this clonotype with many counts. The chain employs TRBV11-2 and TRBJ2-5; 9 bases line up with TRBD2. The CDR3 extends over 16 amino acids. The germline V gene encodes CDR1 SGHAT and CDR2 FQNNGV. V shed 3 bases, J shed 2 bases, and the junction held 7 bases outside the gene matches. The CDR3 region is CASSLGTSPFQETQYF. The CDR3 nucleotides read TGTGCCAGCAGCTTGGGGACTAGCCCTTTTCAAGAGACCCAGTACTTC. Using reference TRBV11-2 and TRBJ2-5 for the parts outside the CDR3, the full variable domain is EAGVAQSPRYKIIEKRQSVAFWCNPISGHATLYWYQQILGQGPKLLIQFQNNGVVDDSQLPKDRFSAERLKGVDSTLKIQPAKLEDSAVYLCASSLGTSPFQETQYFGPGTRLLVL.

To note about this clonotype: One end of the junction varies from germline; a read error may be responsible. DNA for the CDR3: TGTGCCAGCAGTTACCCAGGGACAGGGTGGAACACCGAAGCTTTCTTT. It yields the protein CASSYPGTGWNTEAFF. V and J are TRBV12-3 or TRBV12-4 and TRBJ1-1, with 9 bases that match TRBD1. The CDR3 runs to 16 residues.

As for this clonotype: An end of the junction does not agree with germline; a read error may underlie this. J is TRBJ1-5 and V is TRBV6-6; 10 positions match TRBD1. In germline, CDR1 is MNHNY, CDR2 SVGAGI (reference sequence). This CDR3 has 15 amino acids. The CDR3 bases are TGTGCCAGCAGCCGCTCGACAGGGGGCAATCGGCCCCAGCATTTT. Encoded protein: CASSRSTGGNRPQHF.

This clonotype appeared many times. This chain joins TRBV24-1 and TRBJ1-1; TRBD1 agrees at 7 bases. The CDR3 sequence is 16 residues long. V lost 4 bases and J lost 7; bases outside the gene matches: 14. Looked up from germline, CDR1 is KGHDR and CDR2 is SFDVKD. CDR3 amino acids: CATSDRTATGENEAFF. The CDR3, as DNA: TGTGCCACCAGTGACCGGACAGCTACAGGGGAGAATGAAGCTTTCTTT.

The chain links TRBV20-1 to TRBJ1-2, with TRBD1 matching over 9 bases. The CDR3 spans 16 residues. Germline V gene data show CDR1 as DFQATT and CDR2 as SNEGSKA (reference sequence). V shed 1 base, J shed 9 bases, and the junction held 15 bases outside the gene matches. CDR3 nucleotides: TGCAGTGCTAGAGTCGGACAGGGGTGGTCCGAAGGGTGCTACACCTTC. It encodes CSARVGQGWSEGCYTF.

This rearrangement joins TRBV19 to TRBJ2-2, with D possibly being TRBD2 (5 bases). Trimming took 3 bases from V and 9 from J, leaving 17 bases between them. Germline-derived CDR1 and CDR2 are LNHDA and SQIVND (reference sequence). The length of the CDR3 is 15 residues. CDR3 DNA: TGTGCCAGTAGTATGACGTACGGGGAATTATGGGAGCTGTTTTTT. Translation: CASSMTYGELWELFF.

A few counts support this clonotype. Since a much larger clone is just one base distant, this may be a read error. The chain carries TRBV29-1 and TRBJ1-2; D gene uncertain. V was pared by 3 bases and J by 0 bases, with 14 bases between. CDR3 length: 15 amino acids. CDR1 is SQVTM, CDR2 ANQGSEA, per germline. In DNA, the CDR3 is TGCAGCGTTGATGACGGACGGCAAGCTAACTATGGCTACACCTTC. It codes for CSVDDGRQANYGYTF. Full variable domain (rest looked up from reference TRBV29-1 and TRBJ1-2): SAVISQKPSRDICQRGTSLTIQCQVDSQVTMMFWYRQQPGQSLTLIATANQGSEATYESGFVIDKFPISRPNLTFSTLTVSNMSPEDSSIYLCSVDDGRQANYGYTFGSGTRLTVV.

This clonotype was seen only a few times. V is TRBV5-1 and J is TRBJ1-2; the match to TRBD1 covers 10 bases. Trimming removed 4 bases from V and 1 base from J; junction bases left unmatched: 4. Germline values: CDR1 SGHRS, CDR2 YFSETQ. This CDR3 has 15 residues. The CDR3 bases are TGCGCCAGCAGCACGGGACAGGGGAATAACTATGGCTACACCTTC. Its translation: CASSTGQGNNYGYTF.

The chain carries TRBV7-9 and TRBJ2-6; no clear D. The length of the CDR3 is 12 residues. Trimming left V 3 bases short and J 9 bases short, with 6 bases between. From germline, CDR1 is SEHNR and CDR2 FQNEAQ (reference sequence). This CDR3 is CASSLTDNVLTF. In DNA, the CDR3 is TGTGCCAGCAGCTTGACGGACAACGTCCTGACTTTC.